This T cell receptor beta chain came from a study of T cell responses to AZD1222 COVID-19 vaccine. Study-level points and caveats: Seropositive at baseline were only a handful of AZD1222 recipients. Donor demographics were predominantly white British with a female majority; clonal diversity may be underestimated. Spike was spanned by vaccine-associated CD4 TCRs, which were dominant at 160-218 and 743-854.

The CDR3 is 10 residues long. Germline V gives CDR1 SNHLY, CDR2 FYNNEI. The V and J ends lost 7 bases and 9 bases respectively, with 7 bases between them. Here immunoSEQ multiplex PCR was the method, and the copy in TCRdb shows in-frame clones only, minus some. The top ten clones hold less than 6.5% of a sample with about 130,000 clones, about 93% of them seen once. Notes on this clone: The antigen is undetermined.

The chain combines TRBV2 with TRBJ2-1; perhaps TRBD1 as D (6 bases). Sample: peripheral blood, taken on day 0 of AZD1222 vaccination. The receptor's source is an adult in good health. CDR3 in DNA: TGTGCCAGCAAACAGGGTGAGCAGTTCTTC. Translated, it gives CASKQGEQFF.